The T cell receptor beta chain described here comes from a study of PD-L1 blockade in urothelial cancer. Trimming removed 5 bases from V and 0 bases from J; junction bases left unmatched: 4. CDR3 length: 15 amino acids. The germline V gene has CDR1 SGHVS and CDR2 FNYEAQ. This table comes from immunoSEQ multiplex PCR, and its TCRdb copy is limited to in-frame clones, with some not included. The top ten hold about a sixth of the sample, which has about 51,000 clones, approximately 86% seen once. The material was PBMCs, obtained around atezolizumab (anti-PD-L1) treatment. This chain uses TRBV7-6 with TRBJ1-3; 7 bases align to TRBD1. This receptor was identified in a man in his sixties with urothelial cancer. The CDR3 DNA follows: TGTGCCAGCAGCCCAGGGGACAGCTCTGGAAACACCATATATTTT. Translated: CASSPGDSSGNTIYF. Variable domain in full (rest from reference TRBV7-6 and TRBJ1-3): GAGVSQSPRYKVTKRGQDVALRCDPISGHVSLYWYRQALGQGPEFLTYFNYEAQQDKSGLPNDRFSAERPEGSISTLTIQRTEQRDSAMYRCASSPGDSSGNTIYFGEGSWLTVV.